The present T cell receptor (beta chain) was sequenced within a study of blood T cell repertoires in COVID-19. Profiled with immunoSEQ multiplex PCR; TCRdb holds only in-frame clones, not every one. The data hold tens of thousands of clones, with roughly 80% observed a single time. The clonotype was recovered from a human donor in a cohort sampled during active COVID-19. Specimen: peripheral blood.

This chain's CDR3 is CASSLLGGGSTDTQYF. For the CDR3, the DNA is TGTGCCAGCAGCTTACTAGGCGGGGGGAGCACAGATACGCAGTATTTT. This sequence joins TRBV7-2 and TRBJ2-3; 8 bases match TRBD2. CDR1 is SGHTA and CDR2 is FQGNSA in the germline V gene. The V and J ends lost 2 bases and 0 bases, in that order; junction bases with no gene match: 4. The CDR3 has 16 residues.